This TCR beta chain was documented in a study of T cell changes during pregnancy in multiple sclerosis. Only in-frame clones appear in the TCRdb table, and some are missing; sequencing was by immunoSEQ multiplex PCR. The sample carries 40,000 to 60,000 clones, around 92% recorded once. Between the trimmed V and J ends, which lost 3 bases and 0 bases, there was a span of 10 bases. This CDR3 spans 14 amino acids. CDR1 and CDR2 from the germline V gene are SGHRS and YFSETQ. The V gene is TRBV5-1, the J gene TRBJ2-7, with D perhaps matching TRBD1 (6 bases). The receptor's source is a female donor with multiple sclerosis, enrolled in a pregnancy study. Sequenced here: CD4+ T cells from peripheral blood mononuclear cells, sampled after pregnancy. CDR3 DNA sequence: TGCGCCAGCAGCTCCGGGACACCCTCCTACGAGCAGTACTTC. This encodes CASSSGTPSYEQYF.